These 4 T cell receptor beta chains were sequenced from one sample in a study of blood T cell repertoires in COVID-19. Sequencing used immunoSEQ multiplex PCR; TCRdb keeps in-frame clones, though not all of them. Among roughly 500,000 clones, 88% were seen once, and the ten largest hold less than 2%. The sample comprised PBMCs or T cells enriched from blood (not recorded which). The receptors were gathered from a woman aged 40 to 55 who had recovered from COVID-19.

The V and J genes are TRBV7-6 and TRBJ2-1; D is perhaps TRBD1 (5 bases). V was pared by 4 bases and J by 8 bases, with 27 bases between. This CDR3 is built from 18 residues. CDR1 is SGHVS and CDR2 is FNYEAQ in the germline V gene. The CDR3 sequence is CASSSAPESWGRKDEQFF. The CDR3 nucleotides read TGTGCCAGCAGCTCCGCCCCGGAGTCGTGGGGCCGAAAGGATGAGCAGTTCTTC.

V gene TRBV5-8 combines with J gene TRBJ1-4; no clear D gene. The germline gives CDR1 SGHTS, CDR2 YDEGEE. Trimming cost V 4 bases and J 7 bases, with 14 bases left between them. The CDR3 has 14 residues. Here the CDR3 DNA reads TGTGCCAGCAGCCCGAACCGGGGAGGTGAAAAACTGTTTTTT. It encodes CASSPNRGGEKLFF.

The gene calls are TRBV6-2 or TRBV6-3 and TRBJ1-1; 8 bases agree with TRBD1. The CDR3 runs to 16 residues. CDR1 is MNHEY and CDR2 is SVGEGT in the germline V gene. V lost 0 bases to trimming and J lost 4 bases; unmatched junction nucleotides: 7. This chain's CDR3 is CASSYSSQGAITEAFF. CDR3 in DNA: TGTGCCAGCAGTTACTCGAGTCAGGGGGCGATCACTGAAGCTTTCTTT.

This chain connects TRBV30 to TRBJ2-7; D is perhaps TRBD1 (6 bases). Trimming shortened V by 3 bases and J by 3 bases, and 15 bases separated the two germline ends. The CDR3 consists of 14 residues. CDR1 and CDR2 (germline): GTSNPN, SVGIG (reference sequence). This CDR3 is CAWSPPGHSYEQYF. The CDR3 nucleotides are TGTGCCTGGAGCCCTCCGGGACATAGCTACGAGCAGTACTTC.